The 20 T cell receptor beta chains listed next were all sequenced from one sample in a study of shared clonotypes between healthy human individuals. Clones were sequenced by immunoSEQ multiplex PCR, and TCRdb holds only the in-frame ones, with some missing. The sample yields approximately 530,000 clones, 95% to 97% seen once. The sequenced material came from naive CD4+ T cells sorted from blood. Described subset: CD45RA+ positively selected. The source of these receptors is a woman aged 25 to 39 in good health.

The count of this clone is one. This same CDR3 is encoded by further DNA sequences in the sample. The rearrangement uses TRBV28 and TRBJ2-7; 8 bases align to TRBD2. In germline, CDR1 is MDHEN, CDR2 SYDVKM. The J segment lost 0 bases and the V segment lost 6 bases, leaving 7 bases of the junction unmatched. There are 15 residues in the CDR3. Here the CDR3 DNA reads TGTGCCAGCAGCTTAGCGGGGAGGAGCTCCTACGAGCAGTACTTC. Amino acid sequence: CASSLAGRSSYEQYF.

The V and J genes are TRBV4-2 and TRBJ2-7; D is tentatively TRBD1 or TRBD2 (5 bases each). Looked up from germline, CDR1 is LGHNA and CDR2 is YNFKEQ. There are 15 residues in the CDR3. Trimming left V 4 bases short and J 4 bases short, with 17 bases between. In DNA form, the CDR3 reads TGTGCCAGCAGCCTGGGATCGCCGGGACGGTACGAGCAGTACTTC. Its translation: CASSLGSPGRYEQYF.

Turning to this clone: Within the sample, other DNA sequences also encode this same CDR3. J is TRBJ2-7 and V is TRBV28; D assignment may be TRBD1 or TRBD2 (5 bases each). Germline CDR1 is MDHEN and CDR2 is SYDVKM. The CDR3 is 14 residues long. V was clipped by 6 bases and J by 1 base, with 13 bases between them. This chain's CDR3 is CASRPQGRSYEQYF. The DNA for the CDR3 is TGTGCCAGCAGGCCCCAGGGACGGTCCTACGAGCAGTACTTC.

V is TRBV5-1 and J is TRBJ2-1; D gene unclear. V shed 0 bases and J shed 5 bases, with 21 bases lying between them. CDR3 size: 18 residues. The germline CDR1 and CDR2 sequences are SGHRS and YFSETQ. This chain's CDR3 is CASSLGTVGPRENNEQFF. CDR3 sequence (DNA): TGCGCCAGCAGCTTGGGTACTGTAGGACCTAGGGAAAACAATGAGCAGTTCTTC. Drawing the rest from reference TRBV5-1 and TRBJ2-1, the complete variable domain is KAGVTQTPRYLIKTRGQQVTLSCSPISGHRSVSWYQQTPGQGLQFLFEYFSETQRNKGNFPGRFSGRQFSNSRSEMNVSTLELGDSALYLCASSLGTVGPRENNEQFFGPGTRLTVL.

This clone has a single count. CDR3 sequence (DNA): TGTGCCAGCAGTGAACGGGCTACAGGAACTCAATTGCCTCAATTGGGAGGTAACTATGGCTACACCTTC. It is translated as CASSERATGTQLPQLGGNYGYTF. The chain combines TRBV2 with TRBJ1-2; perhaps TRBD1 as D (5 bases). Germline V lookup: CDR1 SNHLY, CDR2 FYNNEI. The CDR3 has 23 amino acids. V dropped 2 bases and J dropped 1 base, with 35 bases sitting between them.

This chain joins TRBV6-1 and TRBJ1-5, with a weak D call TRBD1 (5 bases). Germline V CDR1 and CDR2: MNHNS, SASEGT. Between the trimmed V and J ends, which lost 3 bases and 3 bases, there was a span of 9 bases. The CDR3 is 14 amino acids. The CDR3 DNA reads TGTGCCAGCAGTGAGTTAGGGGCCAATCAGCCCCAGCATTTT. It codes for CASSELGANQPQHF.

V is TRBV5-8 and J is TRBJ1-2; D is unclear. Between the trimmed V and J ends, which lost 0 bases and 4 bases, there was a span of 7 bases. Germline values: CDR1 SGHTS, CDR2 YDEGEE. The CDR3 runs 13 residues. The CDR3 reads CASSLGQVYGYTF. The CDR3 coding sequence is TGTGCCAGCAGCTTGGGCCAGGTCTATGGCTACACCTTC.

This clone has a handful of counts. The chain is built from TRBV7-2 and TRBJ1-2; TRBD1 matches 8 bases. Germline V CDR1 and CDR2: SGHTA, FQGNSA. The CDR3 is 13 residues long. Trimming took 1 base from V and 13 from J; bases not matched to a gene: 8. For the CDR3, the DNA is TGTGCCAGCAGCTTAGAGACAGGGGCCCCTTCCACCTTC. This translates into CASSLETGAPSTF.

This chain connects TRBV5-1 to TRBJ1-1, with D unresolved. From germline, CDR1 is SGHRS and CDR2 YFSETQ. This CDR3 contains 15 residues. V dropped 0 bases and J dropped 1 base, with 10 bases sitting between them. The CDR3 region is CASSLAVSGNTEAFF. For the CDR3, the DNA is TGCGCCAGCAGCTTGGCTGTCAGTGGGAACACTGAAGCTTTCTTT.

V usage is TRBV10-1 and J usage is TRBJ2-5; D is perhaps TRBD1 (5 bases). TRBJ2-7 matches the DNA end more closely, so the J call is doubtful. Germline V gene data show CDR1 as WNHNN and CDR2 as SYGVQD (reference sequence). The CDR3 length is 16 residues. The CDR3 loop reads CASSESLGQGPYEQYF. The CDR3 DNA follows: TGCGCCAGCAGTGAGTCGCTTGGGCAGGGCCCCTACGAGCAGTACTTC.

The chain combines TRBV9 with TRBJ2-3; D is unclear. The CDR3 loop spans 14 amino acids. Looked up from germline, CDR1 is SGDLS and CDR2 is YYNGEE. V lost 1 base to trimming and J lost 0 bases, with 6 bases between them. The CDR3 here is CASSVPSSTDTQYF. The CDR3 coding sequence is TGTGCCAGCAGCGTACCGAGTAGCACAGATACGCAGTATTTT.

The chain uses TRBV4-1 and TRBJ2-7, with 8 bases lining up with TRBD2. The trim removed 3 bases at V and 0 bases at J, leaving 7 bases unmatched. Germline assignment: CDR1 MGHRA and CDR2 YSYEKL. The CDR3 runs 16 residues. CDR3 nucleotides: TGCGCCAGCAGCCAGAATAACGCGGGAGGCTCCTACGAGCAGTACTTC. It specifies CASSQNNAGGSYEQYF.

This rearrangement joins TRBV29-1 to TRBJ2-3, with 10 positions matching TRBD1. The CDR3 has 12 amino acids. Germline V gives CDR1 SQVTM, CDR2 ANQGSEA. V lost 3 bases to trimming and J lost 13 bases; unmatched junction nucleotides: 7. CDR3 nucleotides: TGCAGCGTTGAGCCCCCCGGGACAGGGGAGTATTTT. Translated: CSVEPPGTGEYF.

This chain connects TRBV28 to TRBJ1-5; D call uncertain. There are 15 residues in the CDR3. The V end lost 6 bases, the J end lost 0 bases, and 12 bases lay between the germline ends. CDR1 is MDHEN, CDR2 SYDVKM, per germline. DNA of the CDR3: TGTGCCAGCAGGCCCTTTACTGCTAGCAATCAGCCCCAGCATTTT. Its translation: CASRPFTASNQPQHF.

The chain recombines TRBV5-1 with TRBJ1-2; TRBD1 matches 8 bases. The CDR3 length is 13 residues. Germline-derived CDR1 and CDR2 are SGHRS and YFSETQ. The trim removed 3 bases at V and 8 bases at J, leaving 6 bases unmatched. CDR3 region: CASSSGTGSGYTF. The CDR3 coding sequence is TGCGCCAGCAGCTCCGGGACAGGCAGCGGCTACACCTTC.

The chain joins TRBV5-1 to TRBJ2-7; D perhaps matches TRBD1 (5 bases). CDR1 and CDR2 from the germline V gene are SGHRS and YFSETQ. V lost 2 bases, J lost 4 bases, and 22 bases lay in between. The CDR3 extends over 17 amino acids. In DNA, the CDR3 is TGCGCCAGCAGCTTAGCCCTGACACAACCAGGGCGATACGAGCAGTACTTC. Protein: CASSLALTQPGRYEQYF.

The rearrangement joins TRBV5-5 to TRBJ1-3; D remains ambiguous. Between the trimmed V and J ends, which lost 10 bases and 0 bases, there was a span of 8 bases. Germline lookup yields CDR1 SGHKS and CDR2 YYEKEE (reference sequence). The CDR3 runs to 12 residues. CDR3 DNA: TGTGCCCGGTCGGGCTCTGGAAACACCATATATTTT. Its translation is CARSGSGNTIYF. Using reference TRBV5-5 and TRBJ1-3 for the parts outside the CDR3, the full variable domain is DAGVTQSPTHLIKTRGQQVTLRCSPISGHKSVSWYQQVLGQGPQFIFQYYEKEERGRGNFPDRFSARQFPNYSSELNVNALLLGDSALYLCARSGSGNTIYFGEGSWLTVV.

The rearrangement links TRBV11-3 to TRBJ2-5, with D perhaps TRBD2 (6 bases). The tail of the sequence fits TRBJ2-7 better, so the J call may be wrong. CDR1 is SGHNT, CDR2 YENEEA, per germline. This CDR3 comprises 15 residues. The CDR3 DNA reads TGTGCCAGCAGCTTAGCGGGAGCCTGGTCCTACGAGCAGTACTTC. Protein: CASSLAGAWSYEQYF.

The sample holds one count of this clone. The CDR3 nucleotides read TGCGCCAGCAGCCAAGGTACAGCGGGGGAGTACAATGAGCAGTTCTTC. It is translated as CASSQGTAGEYNEQFF. V gene TRBV4-1 combines with J gene TRBJ2-1, with 8 bases identical to TRBD2. After removal of 1 base from V and 4 bases from J, the junction contained 6 bases not matched to a gene. The CDR3 extends over 16 amino acids. The germline V gene has CDR1 MGHRA and CDR2 YSYEKL.

The DNA of the CDR3 is TGTGCCAGCAGTTTAATCGTTCTTAGCGGGAGGGATACGCAGTATTTT. It specifies CASSLIVLSGRDTQYF. This sequence joins TRBV28 and TRBJ2-3; 10 bases match TRBD2. V lost 2 bases to trimming and J lost 6 bases; unmatched junction nucleotides: 8. This CDR3 contains 16 residues. Germline V lookup: CDR1 MDHEN, CDR2 SYDVKM.